This TCR beta chain was sequenced for a study of blood T cell repertoires in COVID-19. Study as a whole: There were acute and convalescent COVID-19 samples, and they came from the United States, Italy and Spain.

The CDR3 spans 16 residues. Germline V gene lookup returns CDR1 KGHDR and CDR2 SFDVKD. The V and J ends lost 2 bases and 6 bases, in that order; junction bases with no gene match: 5. As handled by the study authors: Researchers report that nucleated cell counts were estimated from reference gene primer amplification. Only in-frame clones appear in the TCRdb table, and some are missing; sequencing was by immunoSEQ multiplex PCR. V, J and clone size are those of that table, while D and trimming were read from the DNA. The sample lists more than 200,000 clones; 86% were seen once. This rearrangement joins TRBV24-1 to TRBJ1-5; TRBD1 matches at 11 bases. Sequences were obtained from peripheral blood. The sequence was obtained from a man older than 75 with acute or convalescent COVID-19. The CDR3 DNA reads as TGTGCCACCAGTGATTCCGGGACAGGGGGTGGTCAGCCCCAGCATTTT. Protein product: CATSDSGTGGGQPQHF.